This TCR beta chain was identified in a study of blood T cell repertoires in COVID-19 (dated by TCRdb to about 2020). In the study overall: Collaborator samples came from the United States, Italy and Spain and covered acute and convalescent phases of COVID-19. Samples were obtained from the ongoing ImmuneRACE study (first 160 participants) and from 1,254 subjects provided by 6 global collaborators. The prospective study material was composed of cDNA or gDNA derived from T cells, B-cell-depleted T cells, or PBMCs. The sample metadata nearly always contained a de-identified subject ID, COVID-19 status, age in years and sex. The repertoires were released in a freely available public database intended as a resource for research on the immune response to SARS-CoV-2. Deeply sampled blood TCRbeta repertoires from subjects exposed to, actively infected with, or recovered from COVID-19 were included in the dataset. Where available, HLA class I and class II types were taken from metadata supplied by the sample provider and were not determined by assay-based typing.

Collaborating institutions collected whole blood in K2EDTA tubes following their own protocols. For TCRbeta analysis, collaborators shipped samples as frozen whole blood, isolated PBMCs, or DNA extracted from either of those sample types. Study-level results and caveats: The amount of clinical and demographic metadata varied by source and participant and was provided uncurated.

This clone was observed once. Its recognized antigen is unknown. No qualities accompany the bases; no much larger clone lies one base away. There are 12 amino acids in the CDR3, from cysteine to phenylalanine inclusive. The CDR3 DNA has 36 bases and is translated from base 1. The CDR1 and CDR2 encoded by the germline V gene are SNHLY and FYNNEI. The germline ends are 11 bases apart after V is trimmed by 11 bases and J by 1 base. The immunoSEQ Assay, a bias-controlled multiplex PCR, was used to amplify TCRbeta CDR3 regions from genomic DNA. The authors processed their data as follows. Within the assay, amplification of reference gene primers was used to estimate how many nucleated cells each sample contained. To quantify the absolute abundance of each unique TCRbeta CDR3 rearrangement, sequence reads were collapsed and filtered. For each sample, productive Simpson clonality was calculated as the square root of Simpson's diversity index over productive rearrangements. Drawn from immuneACCESS, this table holds only the in-frame rearrangements with V and J called that TCRdb kept. Clones are partly lost; checked studies trace under half to an unresolved V gene and leave the rest unexplained. For V, J and clone size, that table is used; D and trimming come from the DNA. A total of more than 85,000 clones appear in this sample, over 70% of them only once. Approximately 4.4% of the sample belongs to the ten largest clones.

Sequenced material: peripheral blood. This clonotype originated in a woman aged 45-59 years with acute or convalescent COVID-19. The chain uses TRBV2 and TRBJ1-1, with no D gene named confidently. Read as DNA, the sequence is TGTGCCGGACTTGAGGGGAACACTGAAGCTTTCTTT. The resulting protein is CAGLEGNTEAFF.